Below, one T cell receptor beta chain is given with its context. What it binds is unknown. Template switching with 5'RACE generated the TCR cDNA and added a universal primer site and UMIs. Each CDR3 protein is one row after TCRdb ran MiXCR on the 5' RACE reads. The top ten hold roughly a fifth of the sample, which has about 320,000 distinct CDR3 sequences, around 4.3% seen once. This sample stems from a study of T cells after yellow fever vaccination. Across the study: Fractions with few cells were prepared using SMART-Seq v4 Ultra Low Input. Whole-study findings and limits: The secondary T-cell response peaked on day 5, not day 15, but was weaker. Abundant bulk-population clonotypes could contaminate the FACS-sorted repertoires.

Germline CDR1 is LGHNA and CDR2 is YSLEER. V was cut by 0 bases and J by 3 bases, with 8 bases left in between. The CDR3 totals 14 residues. The chain has TRBV4-3 and TRBJ1-2; D remains unclear. This TCR came from a young man who received the YFV17D yellow fever vaccine. Sequenced material: PBMCs, taken 15 days after the yellow fever booster vaccination. The CDR3 bases are TGCGCCAGCAGCCAAGATCCCTTAGACTATGGCTACACCTTC. Protein: CASSQDPLDYGYTF.